A single TCR beta chain is shown here with its context. The sample originates from a study of shared clonotypes between healthy human individuals. For the study at large: The composition of the donors was a couple of women and a few men aged 18 to 49.

The run depth of the assay was deep. TCRdb's copy holds only in-frame clones and misses some; the assay was immunoSEQ multiplex PCR. This repertoire shows fewer than 850,000 clones, 72% found once; its top ten account for 1.8%. V was trimmed by 5 bases and J by 2 bases, leaving 17 bases between them. Germline values: CDR1 MNHEY, CDR2 SMNVEV (reference sequence). There are 16 residues in the CDR3. The chain employs TRBV27 and TRBJ2-3, with unresolved D. The sequenced material came from memory CD4+ T cells sorted from blood. Regarding subset: CD45RA-negative fraction. This sequence originates from a woman in her twenties or thirties in good health. CDR3 amino acids: CASSPGPSWATDTQYF. The CDR3 nucleotides read TGTGCCAGCAGTCCCGGGCCTTCTTGGGCCACAGATACGCAGTATTTT.